This passage covers 21 T cell receptor beta chains from one sample sequenced in a study of shared clonotypes between healthy human individuals. Profiling relied on immunoSEQ multiplex PCR, and the TCRdb table lists in-frame clones only, not all of them. The top ten hold more than 1.5% of the sample, which has about 2.2 million clones, just over 90% seen once. CD45RO-negative CD8 cells positively selected for CCR7 made up the naive population, which excluded terminally differentiated effector memory CD45RA+ cells. The sequencing input was naive CD8+ T cells from PBMCs. These receptors were obtained from a man aged 18 to 29 in good health. Some clones in this sample may be carry-over from other donors' samples.

This clone was recorded once. V is TRBV27 and J is TRBJ2-2, with 9 nucleotides matching TRBD2. In germline, CDR1 is MNHEY, CDR2 SMNVEV (reference sequence). The V and J ends lost 3 bases and 5 bases, in that order; junction bases with no gene match: 13. This CDR3 region has 18 residues. The DNA of the CDR3 is TGTGCCAGCAGTTTGGCGTTCGGAGCGGGAGGCGGAACCGGGGAGCTGTTTTTT. Protein product: CASSLAFGAGGGTGELFF.

V and J are TRBV4-3 and TRBJ2-7, with TRBD2 matching 10 bases. Germline V gives CDR1 LGHNA, CDR2 YSLEER. The trim removed 1 base at V and 4 bases at J, leaving 7 bases unmatched. This CDR3 has 16 residues. CDR3 protein: CASSQGLAGTPYEQYF. DNA of the CDR3: TGCGCCAGCAGCCAAGGACTAGCGGGCACCCCATACGAGCAGTACTTC.

The V call is TRBV5-1, the J call TRBJ2-3; D perhaps matches TRBD2 (5 bases). V was pared by 0 bases and J by 2 bases, with 16 bases between. CDR1 and CDR2 (germline): SGHRS, YFSETQ. This CDR3 is built from 17 residues. The CDR3: CASSLDQRRRITDTQYF. The CDR3 DNA follows: TGCGCCAGCAGCTTGGACCAGCGGCGTCGAATCACAGATACGCAGTATTTT.

Of note for this clone: At the DNA level, this CDR3 is encoded by other sequences in the same sample as well. The chain carries TRBV19 and TRBJ2-7, with TRBD2 identical over 7 bases. The germline gives CDR1 LNHDA, CDR2 SQIVND (reference sequence). The CDR3 is 13 amino acids. V shed 6 bases and J 3 bases; nucleotides not matched to a gene: 5. The CDR3 sequence is CASRASGDYEQYF. CDR3 nucleotide sequence: TGTGCCAGTAGGGCTAGCGGAGACTACGAGCAGTACTTC.

The V call is TRBV5-1, the J call TRBJ1-3; possibly TRBD1 for D (6 bases). Germline lookup yields CDR1 SGHRS and CDR2 YFSETQ. The V gene lost 3 bases and the J gene lost 7 bases, with 23 bases spanning the gap. The CDR3 is made up of 17 amino acids. The CDR3 is CASSWDPGHPGDNTIYF. The CDR3, as DNA: TGCGCCAGCAGCTGGGATCCGGGACACCCAGGAGATAACACCATATATTTT.

The J gene is TRBJ2-7, the V gene TRBV7-9; D gene unclear. CDR1 SEHNR and CDR2 FQNEAQ come from the germline V gene (reference sequence). V shed 5 bases and J shed 5 bases, with 10 bases lying between them. The CDR3 contains 12 residues. The CDR3 sequence is CASSGRYDEQYF. The CDR3 DNA reads TGTGCCAGCAGCGGGCGTTACGACGAGCAGTACTTC.

This chain connects TRBV7-2 to TRBJ2-7, with D hard to call. Germline loops: CDR1 SGHTA, CDR2 FQGNSA. This CDR3 region has 15 residues. V shed 5 bases and J shed 2 bases, with 16 bases lying between them. CDR3 nucleotide sequence: TGTGCCAGCAGCGAGAGAGGTGGCAGTACCTACGAGCAGTACTTC. This gives the protein CASSERGGSTYEQYF.

The chain employs TRBV14 and TRBJ2-3; D ambiguous. This CDR3 spans 16 amino acids. CDR1 and CDR2 from the germline V gene are SGHDN and FVKESK. The V end lost 4 bases, the J end lost 6 bases, and 20 bases lay between the germline ends. The CDR3 here is CASSRVGGSVEDTQYF. CDR3 DNA sequence: TGTGCCAGCAGCCGGGTCGGCGGCTCGGTGGAGGATACGCAGTATTTT. The full variable domain, its missing parts supplied by reference TRBV14 and TRBJ2-3, is EAGVTQFPSHSVIEKGQTVTLRCDPISGHDNLYWYRRVMGKEIKFLLHFVKESKQDESGMPNNRFLAERTGGTYSTLKVQPAELEDSGVYFCASSRVGGSVEDTQYFGPGTRLTVL.

The chain joins TRBV9 to TRBJ2-5; TRBD2 matches 8 bases. V was clipped by 2 bases and J by 4 bases; unmatched bases: 10. This CDR3 contains 16 residues. The germline V gene has CDR1 SGDLS and CDR2 YYNGEE. The CDR3 spells CASSVGQNLAGETQYF. CDR3 sequence (DNA): TGTGCCAGCAGCGTTGGACAGAACCTAGCGGGAGAGACCCAGTACTTC.

The chain couples TRBV19 to TRBJ2-7, with a weak D call TRBD2 (5 bases). The V end lost 5 bases, the J end lost 5 bases, and 16 bases lay between the germline ends. The CDR3 is 14 residues long. Per the germline V gene, CDR1 is LNHDA and CDR2 is SQIVND (reference sequence). The CDR3 spells CASSSVPFGDEQYF. CDR3 nucleotide sequence: TGTGCCAGTAGTTCCGTCCCCTTCGGGGACGAGCAGTACTTC.

The rearrangement links TRBV9 to TRBJ1-1; no clear D. Between the trimmed V and J ends, which lost 0 bases and 3 bases, there was a span of 6 bases. CDR3 length: 13 amino acids. Germline CDR1 is SGDLS and CDR2 is YYNGEE. CDR3 bases: TGTGCCAGCAGCGTAGTGGTTCACACTGAAGCTTTCTTT. This sequence encodes CASSVVVHTEAFF.

The chain carries TRBV21-1 and TRBJ2-2; whether TRBD1, the table's D call, matches the DNA was not checked. TRBV21-1 is noted as a pseudogene. The CDR3 runs to 16 residues. CDR3 sequence: CASSKEGGASTGELFF. The DNA of the CDR3 is TGTGCCAGCAGCAAAGAAGGGGGCGCGAGCACCGGGGAGCTGTTTTTT.

The gene calls are TRBV5-6 and TRBJ1-4; D unclear. Trimming cost V 0 bases and J 5 bases, with 14 bases left between them. The V gene's germline CDR1 is SGHDT and CDR2 YYEEEE. The length of the CDR3 is 16 residues. The CDR3 sequence: CASSLEFGRENEKLFF. CDR3 coding DNA: TGTGCCAGCAGCTTGGAATTTGGGAGAGAAAATGAAAAACTGTTTTTT.

The rearrangement links TRBV4-1 to TRBJ1-5; no clear D. Germline CDR1 MGHRA, CDR2 YSYEKL. The CDR3 totals 19 residues. V lost 1 base and J 6 bases, leaving 25 bases between the germline ends. In nucleotides, the CDR3 is TGCGCCAGCAGCCAAGGACGCGGAGTTCGGAGTGGTATAAGTCAGCCCCAGCATTTT. Its protein product is CASSQGRGVRSGISQPQHF.

V usage is TRBV13 and J usage is TRBJ2-7; a weak D match, TRBD2 (6 bases). The CDR3 spans 15 residues. Germline values: CDR1 PRHDT, CDR2 FYEKMQ (reference sequence). V was pared by 5 bases and J by 5 bases, with 19 bases between. This CDR3 reads CASSPYSGGTDEQYF. The CDR3 DNA follows: TGTGCCAGCAGCCCTTATTCGGGCGGGACGGACGAGCAGTACTTC.

The rearrangement links TRBV7-9 to TRBJ1-2; 11 bases fit TRBD1. Per germline, CDR1 SEHNR and CDR2 FQNEAQ (reference sequence). V was pared by 5 bases and J by 4 bases, with 9 bases of the junction left unmatched. The CDR3 length is 16 residues. CDR3 nucleotides: TGTGCCAGCAGCCCACCACCCGGGACAGGGGGCTATGGCTACACCTTC. This translates into CASSPPPGTGGYGYTF.

The chain is built from TRBV28 and TRBJ1-2; D is undetermined. CDR1 MDHEN and CDR2 SYDVKM come from the germline V gene. Deletions cut 8 bases from V and 7 bases from J, with 11 bases between. The CDR3 spans 11 residues. This chain's CDR3 is CASRRGVGYTF. The CDR3, as DNA: TGTGCCAGCCGTCGGGGTGTTGGCTACACCTTC.

The rearrangement joins TRBV10-2 to TRBJ1-1; TRBD1 is a possible D gene (6 bases). The V and J ends lost 6 bases and 1 base respectively, with 6 bases between them. CDR3 size: 12 residues. Germline V CDR1 and CDR2: WSHSY, SAAADI. In nucleotides, the CDR3 is TGCGCCAGCAGGACAGGGAACACTGAAGCTTTCTTT. This codes for CASRTGNTEAFF.

V gene TRBV7-9 combines with J gene TRBJ2-3; D not certain. This CDR3 has 16 residues. The V end was cut by 5 bases, the J end by 1 base, with 16 bases between. The V gene's germline CDR1 is SEHNR and CDR2 FQNEAQ (reference sequence). CDR3 amino acids: CASSAFGPGGTDTQYF. CDR3 bases: TGTGCCAGCAGCGCCTTTGGGCCTGGAGGCACAGATACGCAGTATTTT.

The J gene is TRBJ2-3, the V gene TRBV28; a possible D gene is TRBD1 (5 bases). Trimming left V 10 bases short and J 3 bases short, with 8 bases between. CDR3 size: 11 residues. CDR1 is MDHEN, CDR2 SYDVKM, per germline. In nucleotides, the CDR3 is TGTGCCACCGCAGGGACAGATACGCAGTATTTT. Translating it yields CATAGTDTQYF. Complete variable domain (other parts from reference TRBV28 and TRBJ2-3): DVKVTQSSRYLVKRTGEKVFLECVQDMDHENMFWYRQDPGLGLRLIYFSYDVKMKEKGDIPEGYSVSREKKERFSLILESASTNQTSMYLCATAGTDTQYFGPGTRLTVL.

The CDR3 sequence: CASSPRRRSQETQYF. CDR3 bases: TGTGCCAGCAGCCCCCGCCGTCGGTCTCAAGAGACCCAGTACTTC. The chain couples TRBV13 to TRBJ2-5; D is ambiguous. Trimming removed 5 bases at V and 2 bases at J, with 15 bases between. There are 15 residues in the CDR3. Germline V lookup: CDR1 PRHDT, CDR2 FYEKMQ (reference sequence). The whole variable domain, filled in from reference TRBV13 and TRBJ2-5, reads AAGVIQSPRHLIKEKRETATLKCYPIPRHDTVYWYQQGPGQDPQFLISFYEKMQSDKGSIPDRFSAQQFSDYHSELNMSSLELGDSALYFCASSPRRRSQETQYFGPGTRLLVL.